The 11 T cell receptor beta chains below all came from one sample that was sequenced in a study of blood T cells in healthy people across ages. A second roughly 6 to 11 cycle PCR used barcoded and J-beta primers. TCRdb itself ran the 5' RACE reads through MiXCR, one entry per CDR3 protein. In the table there are roughly 900,000 distinct CDR3 sequences, roughly 50% of which are singletons. The sequencing sample was made of blood. The receptors here all came from a man under 40 in good health.

Points on this clonotype: At one boundary the junction diverges from the germline segment, which might be a read error. CDR3: CATSRPGQGARKNIQYF. Written as DNA, the CDR3 is TGTGCCACTAGCAGACCTGGACAGGGGGCAAGGAAAAACATTCAGTACTTC. The genes are TRBV15 and TRBJ2-4; TRBD1 aligns across 11 bases. This CDR3 comprises 17 residues. Germline V gene data show CDR1 as LNHNV and CDR2 as YYDKDF (reference sequence). Looking up the rest from reference TRBV15 and TRBJ2-4 gives the full variable domain: DAMVIQNPRYQVTQFGKPVTLSCSQTLNHNVMYWYQQKSSQAPKLLFHYYDKDFNNEADTPDNFQSRRPNTSFCFLDIRSPGLGDTAMYLCATSRPGQGARKNIQYFGAGTRLSVL.

CDR3 sequence reads: CASSVMTSGGAGEQFF. The CDR3 region has the DNA TGTGCCAGCAGCGTGATGACTAGCGGGGGGGCCGGTGAGCAGTTCTTC. The V and J genes are TRBV9 and TRBJ2-1; 14 bases map to TRBD2. CDR1 is SGDLS and CDR2 is YYNGEE in the germline V gene. The trim removed 2 bases at V and 9 bases at J, leaving 7 bases unmatched. The CDR3 has 16 residues.

The gene calls are TRBV6-2 or TRBV6-3 and TRBJ2-1; 7 bases are shared with TRBD2. Losses at the gene ends were 3 bases for V and 2 bases for J; bases not matched to a gene: 4. Germline CDR1 and CDR2: MNHEY and SVGEGT. This CDR3 has 15 amino acids. The CDR3 region is CASSYAGDPYNEQFF. The CDR3, as DNA: TGTGCCAGCAGTTATGCGGGGGACCCCTACAATGAGCAGTTCTTC.

This clonotype was detected only once. The J gene is TRBJ1-6, the V gene TRBV13; 9 nucleotides agree with TRBD1. In germline, CDR1 is PRHDT, CDR2 FYEKMQ (reference sequence). After removal of 8 bases from V and 7 bases from J, the junction contained 6 bases not matched to a gene. This CDR3 is 14 amino acids long. The CDR3 sequence is CASGGGQGNSPLHF. The CDR3 DNA reads TGTGCCAGCGGGGGAGGACAGGGGAATTCACCCCTCCACTTT.

Remarks on this clonotype: Germline and junction disagree at one end, which may indicate a read error. CDR3 region: CASRGQGSNTGAFF. CDR3 in DNA: TGTGCCAGCAGGGGACAGGGGTCGAACACTGGAGCTTTCTTT. This sequence joins TRBV2 and TRBJ1-1; 10 bases match TRBD1. The germline V gene has CDR1 SNHLY and CDR2 FYNNEI. There are 14 residues in the CDR3. The whole variable domain, filled in from reference TRBV2 and TRBJ1-1, reads EPEVTQTPSHQVTQMGQEVILRCVPISNHLYFYWYRQILGQKVEFLVSFYNNEISEKSEIFDDQFSVERPDGSNFTLKIRSTKLEDSAMYFCASRGQGSNTGAFFGQGTRLTVV.

The chain employs TRBV4-2 and TRBJ2-7, with 7 nucleotides matching TRBD1. Per germline, CDR1 LGHNA and CDR2 YNFKEQ. CDR3 length: 17 amino acids. V dropped 2 bases and J dropped 2; count of bases not matched to a gene: 12. This chain's CDR3 is CASSQQYSGQRTYEQYF. The CDR3 nucleotides read TGTGCCAGCAGCCAACAATACTCGGGACAGAGAACCTACGAGCAGTACTTC.

The chain links TRBV4-3 to TRBJ2-3; D possibly corresponds to TRBD2 (6 bases). This CDR3 has 16 amino acids. V was clipped by 0 bases and J by 6 bases, with 16 bases between them. Germline CDR1 LGHNA, CDR2 YSLEER. CDR3 nucleotide sequence: TGCGCCAGCAGCCAAGATCGGGGGAGGTACTCCGATACGCAGTATTTT. As protein: CASSQDRGRYSDTQYF.

This chain connects TRBV6-2 or TRBV6-3 to TRBJ2-5; no definite D call. CDR1 is MNHEY, CDR2 SVGEGT, per germline. This CDR3 is 15 amino acids long. The ends were cut back, 6 bases at V and 2 bases at J, with 16 bases in the middle. CDR3 DNA: TGTGCCAGCAGCCGACATCTCCTAGTACAAGAGACCCAGTACTTC. Its protein is CASSRHLLVQETQYF.

This clonotype occurred a few times. The V gene is TRBV5-1, the J gene TRBJ2-5; D is unresolved. CDR1 SGHRS and CDR2 YFSETQ come from the germline V gene. This CDR3 region has 12 residues. V lost 4 bases and J 5 bases, leaving 9 bases between the germline ends. CDR3 in DNA: TGCGCCAGCAGCAGGGATGGGGAGACCCAGTACTTC. Translated: CASSRDGETQYF. Full variable domain (remainder filled in from reference TRBV5-1 and TRBJ2-5): KAGVTQTPRYLIKTRGQQVTLSCSPISGHRSVSWYQQTPGQGLQFLFEYFSETQRNKGNFPGRFSGRQFSNSRSEMNVSTLELGDSALYLCASSRDGETQYFGPGTRLLVL.

This clonotype occurred a few times. J is TRBJ1-2 and V is TRBV7-9; 10 bases fit TRBD1. The germline gives CDR1 SEHNR, CDR2 FQNEAQ (reference sequence). This CDR3 has 14 amino acids. After removal of 5 bases from V and 7 bases from J, the junction contained 7 bases not matched to a gene. CDR3 DNA sequence: TGTGCCAGCAGCACCCGGACAGGGGGGGGTGGCTACACCTTC. It specifies CASSTRTGGGGYTF.

V usage is TRBV2 and J usage is TRBJ1-1, with 11 bases aligning to TRBD1. The CDR3 runs to 16 residues. From germline, CDR1 is SNHLY and CDR2 FYNNEI. The trim removed 6 bases at V and 3 bases at J, leaving 9 bases unmatched. The CDR3 spells CASSARTGGLDTEAFF. The CDR3 bases are TGTGCCAGCAGCGCCCGGACAGGGGGCTTGGACACTGAAGCTTTCTTT.